The sequence of this TCR beta chain was determined in a study of shared clonotypes between healthy human individuals. Study summary: The plates for each donor numbered three CD4 naive, three CD4 memory, two CD8 naive and one CD8 memory.

V lost 0 bases, J lost 4 bases, and 12 bases stayed unmatched. The germline gives CDR1 SGDLS, CDR2 YYNGEE. This CDR3 has 17 residues. Each subset's genomic DNA was shared equally among a number of immunoSEQ plates. It was about 180 ng DNA, about 30,000 T cell genomes, that sorted-subset replicate PCRs used. This table comes from immunoSEQ multiplex PCR, and its TCRdb copy is limited to in-frame clones, with some not included. Here the sample spans about 1.4 million clones, more than 95% being singletons. Sequences were obtained from naive CD4+ T cells sorted from blood. Subset given: CD45RA+ positively selected. The sequence came from a man younger than 40 in good health. The rearrangement links TRBV9 to TRBJ2-5; 7 bases map to TRBD2. CDR3 sequence reads: CASSVGPRVAGGETQYF. CDR3 nucleotide sequence: TGTGCCAGCAGCGTAGGCCCCCGGGTAGCGGGTGGAGAGACCCAGTACTTC.